These 12 T cell receptor beta chains originate from one sample sequenced in a study of CD8 T cells in ankylosing spondylitis. The study's findings and limits: For ankylosing spondylitis blood, a TCR beta motif of about 8 highly homologous variants appeared characteristic.

A single record per CDR3 protein comes from TCRdb applying MiXCR to the 5' RACE reads. Among over 200,000 distinct CDR3 sequences, around 20% were seen once, and the ten largest hold approximately 42%. No antigen has been identified for these receptors. Sequencing input: blood, either unsorted or a sorted T cell fraction (not recorded which). These TCRs come from a male donor with ankylosing spondylitis.

About this clonotype: One end of the junction is discordant with germline, which a read error may explain. CDR3 protein: CGSSSKTGGDEQYF. Here the CDR3 DNA reads TGTGGCAGCAGCTCCAAGACAGGTGGTGACGAGCAGTACTTC. The chain recombines TRBV7-2 with TRBJ2-7; possible D gene TRBD1, 6 bases. The CDR3 is made up of 14 amino acids. Per the germline V gene, CDR1 is SGHTA and CDR2 is FQGNSA.

This clonotype showed up just a few times. J is TRBJ1-4 and V is TRBV7-9; 7 bases fit TRBD1. This CDR3 is 13 amino acids long. The germline gives CDR1 SEHNR, CDR2 FQNEAQ (reference sequence). V trimming: 4 bases; J trimming: 14 bases; junction bases outside the gene matches: 10. CDR3 loop: CASSSGGTVRLFF. The CDR3 nucleotides are TGTGCCAGCAGCTCGGGTGGGACAGTCCGCCTGTTTTTT.

This clonotype has just one count. The chain couples TRBV6-5 to TRBJ2-7; TRBD1 matches at 8 bases. The CDR3 consists of 14 residues. The trim removed 2 bases at V and 1 base at J, leaving 1 base unmatched. CDR1 and CDR2 from the germline V gene are MNHEY and SVGAGI. The CDR3 region has the DNA TGTGCCAGCAGTTACCAGGGGGCTTCCTACGAGCAGTACTTC. Residues: CASSYQGASYEQYF.

This clonotype showed up just a few times. The rearrangement uses TRBV5-6 and TRBJ2-3; D may match TRBD1 or TRBD2 (5 bases each). The germline V gene has CDR1 SGHDT and CDR2 YYEEEE. Trimming took off 3 bases at V and 6 bases at J, with 11 bases between the two ends. The CDR3 has 13 amino acids. The CDR3 bases are TGTGCCAGCAGCTCCAGATGGGGGGATACGCAGTATTTT. Its protein is CASSSRWGDTQYF.

The chain couples TRBV6-5 to TRBJ2-2; TRBD1 matches at 8 bases. Germline assignment: CDR1 MNHEY and CDR2 SVGAGI. V trimming: 0 bases; J trimming: 1 base; junction bases outside the gene matches: 4. The CDR3 extends over 17 amino acids. CDR3 protein: CASSYSRQGLNTGELFF. For the CDR3, the DNA is TGTGCCAGCAGTTACTCGAGACAGGGGCTGAACACCGGGGAGCTGTTTTTT.

This clonotype was seen more than once but under ten times. The chain is built from TRBV5-1 and TRBJ2-1; no reliable D call. Germline V gene data show CDR1 as SGHRS and CDR2 as YFSETQ. V lost 5 bases and J 0 bases, leaving 6 bases between the germline ends. The length of the CDR3 is 13 residues. Written as DNA, the CDR3 is TGCGCCAGCAGATCGGACTCCTACAATGAGCAGTTCTTC. As protein: CASRSDSYNEQFF.

The rearrangement uses TRBV12-3 or TRBV12-4 and TRBJ1-2; D call uncertain. Trimming stripped 8 bases from V and 2 bases from J, with 18 bases between. The CDR3 totals 15 residues. The CDR3 region is CASSLGEWLNYGYTF. In nucleotides, the CDR3 is TGTGCCAGCTCCCTTGGGGAGTGGTTAAACTATGGCTACACCTTC.

Only a few counts were recorded for this clonotype. V is TRBV12-3 or TRBV12-4 and J is TRBJ1-1; perhaps TRBD1 as D (6 bases). V dropped 6 bases and J dropped 1 base, with 24 bases sitting between them. The CDR3 spans 18 residues. CDR3 in amino acids: CASRGGQGSGSENTEAFF. As DNA, the CDR3 is TGTGCCAGCAGGGGGGGGCAGGGATCGGGCTCTGAGAACACTGAAGCTTTCTTT.

This clonotype was seen more than once but under ten times. The V gene is TRBV27, the J gene TRBJ1-1, with D possibly TRBD1 on 5 matching bases. Germline CDR1 reads MNHEY; CDR2 reads SMNVEV (reference sequence). The CDR3 is 16 residues long. Trimming took off 0 bases at V and 1 base at J, with 12 bases between the two ends. The CDR3 loop reads CASSLSGPIGNTEAFF. CDR3 nucleotide sequence: TGTGCCAGCAGTTTATCGGGACCCATCGGGAACACTGAAGCTTTCTTT.

The chain links TRBV4-1 to TRBJ2-2, with 8 nucleotides matching TRBD2. The V segment lost 0 bases and the J segment 8 bases; nucleotides outside the gene matches: 5. CDR3 length: 15 amino acids. CDR1 MGHRA and CDR2 YSYEKL come from the germline V gene. CDR3 DNA sequence: TGCGCCAGCAGCCAAGAGCAGCGGGAGAGTGGGGAGCTGTTTTTT. Translating gives CASSQEQRESGELFF.

This clonotype showed up many times. The chain carries TRBV4-1 and TRBJ2-3, with unresolved D. The CDR3 length is 15 residues. V lost 1 base to trimming and J lost 4 bases, with 12 bases between them. CDR1 MGHRA and CDR2 YSYEKL come from the germline V gene. In nucleotides, the CDR3 is TGCGCCAGCAGCCAAGTTCTAGATCCTGCAGATACGCAGTATTTT. Translated: CASSQVLDPADTQYF.

This clonotype occurred a few times. V and J are TRBV28 and TRBJ2-1, with 8 bases aligning to TRBD1. Germline CDR1 reads MDHEN; CDR2 reads SYDVKM. The CDR3 totals 14 residues. Trimming removed 5 bases from V and 7 bases from J; junction bases left unmatched: 7. This CDR3 reads CASSTGTGLNEQFF. In nucleotides, the CDR3 is TGTGCCAGCAGTACCGGGACAGGACTTAATGAGCAGTTCTTC.